This is a list of T cell receptor beta chains from one sample in a study of beta chain features in type 1 diabetes. Some clones are missing from TCRdb's copy, which holds only in-frame ones; the method was immunoSEQ multiplex PCR. The sample carries some 130,000 clones, approximately 9% recorded once. The specimen sequenced was central memory CD4+ T cells from blood. All receptors come from a young man with type 1 diabetes. Both conserved end residues are part of each CDR3. A D gene is named only where the DNA matches it firmly. For some rows the clone size is stated as once, few or many, or as a class when expanded; others skip it.

d_gene: NA
v_gene: TRBV9
j_gene: TRBJ2-3
abundance: NA
CDR3aa: CASSVGSGYTDTQYF
CDR3nt: TGTGCCAGCAGCGTAGGGTCGGGGTACACAGATACGCAGTATTTT

d_gene: TRBD1
v_gene: TRBV29-1
j_gene: TRBJ1-2
abundance: medium-sized
CDR3aa: CSGGQGDYGYTF
CDR3nt: TGCAGCGGCGGACAGGGGGACTATGGCTACACCTTC

d_gene: TRBD1
v_gene: TRBV5-1
j_gene: TRBJ1-1
abundance: NA
CDR3aa: CASRPGQERDTEAFF
CDR3nt: TGCGCCAGCAGACCCGGACAGGAAAGGGACACTGAAGCTTTCTTT

d_gene: TRBD1
v_gene: TRBV5-1
j_gene: TRBJ1-1
abundance: few
CDR3aa: CASSQGQGPPPEAFF
CDR3nt: TGCGCCAGCAGCCAAGGACAGGGGCCGCCCCCTGAAGCTTTCTTT

d_gene: NA
v_gene: TRBV15
j_gene: TRBJ1-1
abundance: few
CDR3aa: CATTRQFVKNTEAFF
CDR3nt: TGTGCCACCACCAGACAGTTTGTGAAGAACACTGAAGCTTTCTTT

d_gene: NA
v_gene: TRBV29-1
j_gene: TRBJ2-1
abundance: NA
CDR3aa: CSVGVRRVIGEQFF
CDR3nt: TGCAGCGTTGGGGTGAGGAGGGTAATAGGTGAGCAGTTCTTC

d_gene: NA
v_gene: TRBV6-6
j_gene: TRBJ2-5
abundance: few
CDR3aa: CASGQWETQYF
CDR3nt: TGTGCCAGCGGGCAGTGGGAGACCCAGTACTTC

d_gene: TRBD2
v_gene: TRBV19
j_gene: TRBJ2-4
abundance: NA
CDR3aa: CASSTRTSGGMGNIQYF
CDR3nt: TGTGCCAGTAGTACTCGGACTAGCGGGGGGATGGGGAACATTCAGTACTTC

d_gene: NA
v_gene: TRBV5-1
j_gene: TRBJ2-3
abundance: few
CDR3aa: CASSFDTSTDTQYF
CDR3nt: TGCGCCAGCAGCTTCGACACTAGCACAGATACGCAGTATTTT

d_gene: TRBD1
v_gene: TRBV7-9
j_gene: TRBJ2-1
abundance: NA
CDR3aa: CASNQGALYNEQFF
CDR3nt: TGTGCCAGCAACCAGGGGGCTCTCTACAATGAGCAGTTCTTC

d_gene: TRBD1
v_gene: TRBV9
j_gene: TRBJ1-2
abundance: NA
CDR3aa: CASSHADRGGYTF
CDR3nt: TGTGCCAGCAGCCACGCGGACAGGGGGGGCTACACCTTC

d_gene: NA
v_gene: TRBV18
j_gene: TRBJ2-2
abundance: NA
CDR3aa: CASSRREPVNTGELFF
CDR3nt: TGTGCCAGCTCACGACGGGAGCCAGTCAACACCGGGGAGCTGTTTTTT

d_gene: NA
v_gene: TRBV5-1
j_gene: TRBJ2-1
abundance: few
CDR3aa: CASSLFGGASYNEQFF
CDR3nt: TGCGCCAGCAGCTTGTTTGGGGGGGCCTCCTACAATGAGCAGTTCTTC

d_gene: NA
v_gene: TRBV30
j_gene: TRBJ1-2
abundance: few
CDR3aa: CAWSVNGMTYGYTF
CDR3nt: TGTGCCTGGAGTGTTAACGGGATGACCTATGGCTACACCTTC

d_gene: NA
v_gene: TRBV6-1
j_gene: TRBJ1-1
abundance: NA
CDR3aa: CASTRTLNTEAFF
CDR3nt: TGTGCCAGCACCCGAACTCTGAACACTGAAGCTTTCTTT